The sample holds a few counts of the clone carrying this T cell receptor beta chain. Its target is not known. Germline V lookup: CDR1 SEHNR, CDR2 FQNEAQ (reference sequence). This CDR3 is 13 amino acids long. The J segment lost 1 base and the V segment lost 10 bases, leaving 6 bases of the junction unmatched. Each CDR3 protein gets one entry after TCRdb re-called the 5' RACE reads with MiXCR. The sample includes 600,000 to 850,000 distinct CDR3 sequences, around a sixth of them seen just once. The record originates from a study of identical twins. Study-level findings and limits: The same donors were not followed; conclusions instead depended on cross-sectional statistical analysis. One should note that invariant MAIT and iNKT cells could partly confound zero-insertion analyses.

The data were also submitted as part of a second study, on T cells expressing NK-cell markers.

The source is a woman aged 18-30 years in good health. The chain uses TRBV7-9 and TRBJ2-7; 8 bases agree with TRBD2. Sequencing was performed on PBMCs. Here the CDR3 DNA reads TGTGCCACCTCCGGGACTAGATCCTACGAGCAGTACTTC. Its protein product is CATSGTRSYEQYF.